Listed below are T cell receptor beta chains from one sample, sequenced in a study of T-cell memory formation after mild COVID-19. One entry per CDR3 protein, called by TCRdb with MiXCR from the 5' RACE reads. The sample lists 10,000 to 15,000 distinct CDR3 sequences, around 16% occurring once. Sequences were obtained from PBMCs or a T cell subset sorted from them (not recorded which). Source of these receptors: a man between 18 and 35 years old who had mild COVID-19 (a few samples of this study predate the infection). Cell type and time point are not known. Both conserved end residues are part of each CDR3. D genes are given only for firm matches. Expanded clones get a size class; other rows say once, few or many, or leave the size out.

CDR3 length	V gene	clone size	J gene	D gene	CDR3 DNA	CDR3 protein
11	TRBV20-1	-	TRBJ2-3	-	TGCAGTGCTAGTGGTATCGATACGCAGTATTTT	CSASGIDTQYF
13	TRBV12-3/TRBV12-4	hyperexpanded	TRBJ2-7	-	TGTGCCAGCAGTTTTTGGACACCCTACGAGCAGTACTTC	CASSFWTPYEQYF
18	TRBV9	-	TRBJ2-3	-	TGTGCCAGCAGCCCCAAGCGACTCCTACTCTCTAGCACAGATACGCAGTATTTT	CASSPKRLLLSSTDTQYF
18	TRBV7-2	many	TRBJ2-4	-	TGTGCCAGCAGCTTAGTTGGGGGCCTAGCGATAGCCAAAAACATTCAGTACTTC	CASSLVGGLAIAKNIQYF
18	TRBV9	few	TRBJ2-3	TRBD2	TGTGCCAGCAGCGCACTAAAGGGGACTAGCGGAAGCACAGATACGCAGTATTTT	CASSALKGTSGSTDTQYF
12	TRBV14	many	TRBJ2-2	-	TGTGCCAGCAAGAGCCCCCCCGGGGAGCTGTTTTTT	CASKSPPGELFF
16	TRBV4-3	many	TRBJ1-4	-	TGCGCCAGCAGCCAGGAGGTACCCTCAACTAATGAAAAACTGTTTTTT	CASSQEVPSTNEKLFF
14	TRBV6-2/TRBV6-3	many	TRBJ1-1	-	TGTGCCAGCAGTACCAGCCCGGGGAACACTGAAGCTTTCTTT	CASSTSPGNTEAFF
17	TRBV5-1	few	TRBJ1-2	-	TGCGCCAGCACCCTTATATGGACAGACCCCACTGGCTATGGCTACACCTTC	CASTLIWTDPTGYGYTF
16	TRBV27	-	TRBJ2-1	TRBD1	TGTGCCAGCAATGGCCCGGACAGGGGCAGGGGTAATGAGCAGTTCTTC	CASNGPDRGRGNEQFF
13	TRBV28	many	TRBJ2-7	TRBD1	TGTGCCAGCAGTTTTCGCAGGGGGCACGAGCAGTACTTC	CASSFRRGHEQYF
16	TRBV6-2/TRBV6-3	-	TRBJ1-1	-	TGTGCCAGCATTTCCTGGTTTGGGGGTCGGAACACTGAAGCTTTCTTT	CASISWFGGRNTEAFF
16	TRBV5-5	-	TRBJ1-2	TRBD1	TGTGCCAGCAGCTTGGCGAGGACAGGGCTGTTCTATGGCTACACCTTC	CASSLARTGLFYGYTF
17	TRBV12-3/TRBV12-4	many	TRBJ1-6	-	TGTGCCAGCAGTTTGGGGTTCAAGAACGAGAATAATTCACCCCTCCACTTT	CASSLGFKNENNSPLHF
14	TRBV7-6	few	TRBJ1-1	-	TGTGCCAGCAGCCCGTTGGGGCAGGACACTGAAGCTTTCTTT	CASSPLGQDTEAFF
16	TRBV10-3	few	TRBJ2-4	-	TGTGCCATCAGTGAGTCGGGGGGGCTGGCCAAAAACATTCAGTACTTC	CAISESGGLAKNIQYF